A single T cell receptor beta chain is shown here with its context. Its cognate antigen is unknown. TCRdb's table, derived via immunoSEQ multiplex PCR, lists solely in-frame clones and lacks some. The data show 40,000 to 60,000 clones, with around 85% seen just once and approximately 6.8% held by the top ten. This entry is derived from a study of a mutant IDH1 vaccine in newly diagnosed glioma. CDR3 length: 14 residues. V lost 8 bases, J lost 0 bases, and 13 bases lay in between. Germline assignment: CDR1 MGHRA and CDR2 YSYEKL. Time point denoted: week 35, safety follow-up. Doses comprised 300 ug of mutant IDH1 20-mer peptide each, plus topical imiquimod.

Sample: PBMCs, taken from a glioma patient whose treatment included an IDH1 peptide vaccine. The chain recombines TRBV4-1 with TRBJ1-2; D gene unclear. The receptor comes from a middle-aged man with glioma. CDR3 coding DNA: TGCGCCAGCGGATCCCGTAACCCTAACTATGGCTACACCTTC. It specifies CASGSRNPNYGYTF.